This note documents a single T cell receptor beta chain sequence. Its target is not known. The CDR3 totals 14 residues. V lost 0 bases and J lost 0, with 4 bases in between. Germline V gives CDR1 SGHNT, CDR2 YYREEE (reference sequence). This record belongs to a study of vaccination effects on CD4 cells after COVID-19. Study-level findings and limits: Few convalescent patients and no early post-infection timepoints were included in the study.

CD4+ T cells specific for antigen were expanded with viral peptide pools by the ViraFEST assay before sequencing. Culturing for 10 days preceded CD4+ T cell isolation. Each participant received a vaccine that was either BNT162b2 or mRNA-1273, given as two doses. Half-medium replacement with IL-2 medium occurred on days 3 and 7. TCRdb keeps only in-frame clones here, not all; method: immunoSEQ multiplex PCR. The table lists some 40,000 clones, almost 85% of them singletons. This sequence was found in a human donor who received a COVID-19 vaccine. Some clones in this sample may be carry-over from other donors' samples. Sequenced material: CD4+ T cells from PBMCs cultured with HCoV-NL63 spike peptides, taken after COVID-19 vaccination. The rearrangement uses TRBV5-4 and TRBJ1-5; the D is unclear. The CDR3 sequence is CASSLDNSNQPQHF. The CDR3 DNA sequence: TGTGCCAGCAGCTTGGACAATAGCAATCAGCCCCAGCATTTT.